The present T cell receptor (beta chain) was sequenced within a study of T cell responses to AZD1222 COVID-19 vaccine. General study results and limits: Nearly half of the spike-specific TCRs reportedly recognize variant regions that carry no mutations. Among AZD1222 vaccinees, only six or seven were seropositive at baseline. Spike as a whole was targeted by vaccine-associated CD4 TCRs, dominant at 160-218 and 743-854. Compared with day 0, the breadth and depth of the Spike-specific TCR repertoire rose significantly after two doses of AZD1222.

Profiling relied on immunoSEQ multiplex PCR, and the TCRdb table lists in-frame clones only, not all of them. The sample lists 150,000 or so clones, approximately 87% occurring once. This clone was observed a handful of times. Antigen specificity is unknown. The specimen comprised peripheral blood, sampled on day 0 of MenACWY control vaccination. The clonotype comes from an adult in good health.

The CDR3 spells CASSRDRNYGYTF. The CDR3 DNA follows: TGTGCCAGCAGTCGGGACAGAAACTATGGCTACACCTTC. The J gene is TRBJ1-2, the V gene TRBV6-5; 7 bases align to TRBD1. CDR1 MNHEY and CDR2 SVGAGI come from the germline V gene. The V segment lost 5 bases and the J segment 2 bases; nucleotides outside the gene matches: 2. This CDR3 contains 13 residues.